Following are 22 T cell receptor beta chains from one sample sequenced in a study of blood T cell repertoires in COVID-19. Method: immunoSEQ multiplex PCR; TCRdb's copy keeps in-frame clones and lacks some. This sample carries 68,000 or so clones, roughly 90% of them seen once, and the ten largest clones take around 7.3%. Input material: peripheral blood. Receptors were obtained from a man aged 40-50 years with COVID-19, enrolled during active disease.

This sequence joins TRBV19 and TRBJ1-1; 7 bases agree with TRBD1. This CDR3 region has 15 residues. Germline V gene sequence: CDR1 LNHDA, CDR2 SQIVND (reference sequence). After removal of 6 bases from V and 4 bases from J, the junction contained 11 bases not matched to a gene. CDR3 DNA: TGTGCCAGTAGCTTTACAGGGGCGCGGACCACTGAAGCTTTCTTT. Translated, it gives CASSFTGARTTEAFF. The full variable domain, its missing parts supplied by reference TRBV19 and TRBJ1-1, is DGGITQSPKYLFRKEGQNVTLSCEQNLNHDAMYWYRQDPGQGLRLIYYSQIVNDFQKGDIAEGYSVSREKKESFPLTVTSAQKNPTAFYLCASSFTGARTTEAFFGQGTRLTVV.

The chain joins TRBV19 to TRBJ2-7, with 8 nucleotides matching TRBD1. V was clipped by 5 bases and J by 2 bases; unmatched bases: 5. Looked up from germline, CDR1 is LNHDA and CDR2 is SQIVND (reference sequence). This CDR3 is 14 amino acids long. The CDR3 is CASSSWDRTYEQYF. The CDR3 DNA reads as TGTGCCAGTAGTTCCTGGGACAGGACCTACGAGCAGTACTTC.

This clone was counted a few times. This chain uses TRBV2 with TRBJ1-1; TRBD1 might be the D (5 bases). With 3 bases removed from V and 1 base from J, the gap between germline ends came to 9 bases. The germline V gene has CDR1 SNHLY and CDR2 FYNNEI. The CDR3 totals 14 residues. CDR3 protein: CASSDQGKNTEAFF. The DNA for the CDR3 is TGTGCCAGCAGTGACCAGGGCAAGAACACTGAAGCTTTCTTT.

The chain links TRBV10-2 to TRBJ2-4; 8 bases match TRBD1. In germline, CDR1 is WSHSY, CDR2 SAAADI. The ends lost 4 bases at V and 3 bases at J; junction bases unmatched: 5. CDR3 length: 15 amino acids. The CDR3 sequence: CASSGTGNLKNIQYF. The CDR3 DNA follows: TGCGCCAGCAGTGGGACAGGGAATCTCAAAAACATTCAGTACTTC.

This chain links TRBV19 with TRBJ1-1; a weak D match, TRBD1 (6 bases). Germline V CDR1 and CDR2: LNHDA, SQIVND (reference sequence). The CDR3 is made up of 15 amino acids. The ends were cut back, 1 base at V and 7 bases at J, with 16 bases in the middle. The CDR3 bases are TGTGCCAGTAGTATAGGGGGCAGGGGCCTCCGTGAAGCTTTCTTT. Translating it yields CASSIGGRGLREAFF.

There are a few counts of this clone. The CDR3 sequence: CASSPGLAVNNEQFF. The CDR3 bases are TGTGCCAGCAGCCCGGGACTAGCGGTTAACAATGAGCAGTTCTTC. The rearrangement uses TRBV4-2 and TRBJ2-1; 11 positions match TRBD2. Germline CDR1 LGHNA, CDR2 YNFKEQ. The CDR3 contains 15 residues. With V trimmed by 4 bases and J by 5 bases, 4 bases remained unmatched.

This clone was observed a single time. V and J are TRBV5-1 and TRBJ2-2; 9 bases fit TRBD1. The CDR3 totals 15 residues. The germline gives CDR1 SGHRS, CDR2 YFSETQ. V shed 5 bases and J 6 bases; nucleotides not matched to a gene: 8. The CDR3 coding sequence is TGCGCCAGCAGGGAGCCGGGACAGGGTCCCGGGGAGCTGTTTTTT. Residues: CASREPGQGPGELFF.

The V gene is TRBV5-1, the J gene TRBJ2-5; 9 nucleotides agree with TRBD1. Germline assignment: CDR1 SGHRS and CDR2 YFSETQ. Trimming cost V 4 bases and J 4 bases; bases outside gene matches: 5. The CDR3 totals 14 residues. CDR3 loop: CASSIGQGRETQYF. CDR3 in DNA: TGCGCCAGCAGCATAGGACAGGGGAGAGAGACCCAGTACTTC.

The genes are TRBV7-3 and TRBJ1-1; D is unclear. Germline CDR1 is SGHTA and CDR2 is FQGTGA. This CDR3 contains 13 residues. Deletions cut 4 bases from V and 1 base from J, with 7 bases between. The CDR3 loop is CASSSDQNTEAFF. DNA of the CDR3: TGTGCCAGCAGCTCAGATCAGAACACTGAAGCTTTCTTT.

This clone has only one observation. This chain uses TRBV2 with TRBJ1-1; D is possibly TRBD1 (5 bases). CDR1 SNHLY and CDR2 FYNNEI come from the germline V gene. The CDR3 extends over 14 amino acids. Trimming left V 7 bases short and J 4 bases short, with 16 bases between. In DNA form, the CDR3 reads TGTGCCAGCACCATGGGGCGAACGAGCACTGAAGCTTTCTTT. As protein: CASTMGRTSTEAFF.

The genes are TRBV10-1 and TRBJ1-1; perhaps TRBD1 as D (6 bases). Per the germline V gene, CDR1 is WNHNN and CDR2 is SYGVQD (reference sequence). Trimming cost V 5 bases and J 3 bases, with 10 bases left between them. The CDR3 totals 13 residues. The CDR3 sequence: CASSSHRDTEAFF. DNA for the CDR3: TGCGCCAGCAGTTCCCACAGGGACACTGAAGCTTTCTTT.

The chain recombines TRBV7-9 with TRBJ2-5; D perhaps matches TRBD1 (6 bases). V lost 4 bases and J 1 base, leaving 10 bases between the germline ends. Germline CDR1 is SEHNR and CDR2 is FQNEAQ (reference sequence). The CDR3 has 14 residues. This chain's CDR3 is CASSSGTTQETQYF. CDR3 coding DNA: TGTGCCAGCAGCTCCGGGACAACCCAAGAGACCCAGTACTTC.

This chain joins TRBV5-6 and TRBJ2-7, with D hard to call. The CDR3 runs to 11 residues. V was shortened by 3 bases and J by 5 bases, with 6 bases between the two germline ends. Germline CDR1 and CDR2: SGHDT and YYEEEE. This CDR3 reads CASSSVHEQYF. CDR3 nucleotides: TGTGCCAGCAGCTCAGTCCACGAGCAGTACTTC.

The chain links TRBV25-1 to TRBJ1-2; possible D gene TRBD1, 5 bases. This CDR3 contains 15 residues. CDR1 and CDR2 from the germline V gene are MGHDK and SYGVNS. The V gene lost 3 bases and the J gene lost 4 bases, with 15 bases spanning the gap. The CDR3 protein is CASSDPLDRGYGYTF. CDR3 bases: TGTGCCAGCAGTGACCCTCTCGACAGAGGCTATGGCTACACCTTC.

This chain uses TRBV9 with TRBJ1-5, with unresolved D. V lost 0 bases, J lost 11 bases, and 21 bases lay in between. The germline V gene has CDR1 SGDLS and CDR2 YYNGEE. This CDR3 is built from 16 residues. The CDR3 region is CASSVGPGQEGWAQHF. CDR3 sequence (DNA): TGTGCCAGCAGCGTAGGTCCTGGGCAGGAGGGTTGGGCCCAGCATTTT. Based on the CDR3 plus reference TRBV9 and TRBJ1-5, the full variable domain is DSGVTQTPKHLITATGQRVTLRCSPRSGDLSVYWYQQSLDQGLQFLIQYYNGEERAKGNILERFSAQQFPDLHSELNLSSLELGDSALYFCASSVGPGQEGWAQHFGDGTRLSIL.

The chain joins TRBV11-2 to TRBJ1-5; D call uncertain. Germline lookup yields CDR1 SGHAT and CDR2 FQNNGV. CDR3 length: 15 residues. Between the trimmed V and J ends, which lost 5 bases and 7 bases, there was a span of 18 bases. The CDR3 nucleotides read TGTGCCAGCAGCCAAGGAGGGTCCGCTGGGCAGCCCCAGCATTTT. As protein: CASSQGGSAGQPQHF.

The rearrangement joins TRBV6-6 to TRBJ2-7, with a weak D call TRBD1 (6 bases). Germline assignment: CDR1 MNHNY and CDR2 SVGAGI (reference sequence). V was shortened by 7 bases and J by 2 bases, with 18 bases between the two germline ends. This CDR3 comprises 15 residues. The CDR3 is CASTQGRARPYEQYF. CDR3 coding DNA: TGTGCCAGCACCCAGGGGCGGGCCAGGCCCTACGAGCAGTACTTC.

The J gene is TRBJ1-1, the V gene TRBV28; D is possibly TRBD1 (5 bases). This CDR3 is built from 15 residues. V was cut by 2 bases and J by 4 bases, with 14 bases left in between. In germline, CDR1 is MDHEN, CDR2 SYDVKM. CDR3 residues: CASSLGDGGSTEAFF. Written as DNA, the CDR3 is TGTGCCAGCAGTTTAGGAGATGGGGGGAGCACTGAAGCTTTCTTT.

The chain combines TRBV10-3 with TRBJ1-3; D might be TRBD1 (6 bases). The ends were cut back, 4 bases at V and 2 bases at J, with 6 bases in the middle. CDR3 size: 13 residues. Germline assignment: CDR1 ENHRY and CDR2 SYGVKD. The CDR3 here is CAISGGPGNTIYF. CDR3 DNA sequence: TGTGCCATCAGTGGGGGGCCTGGAAACACCATATATTTT.

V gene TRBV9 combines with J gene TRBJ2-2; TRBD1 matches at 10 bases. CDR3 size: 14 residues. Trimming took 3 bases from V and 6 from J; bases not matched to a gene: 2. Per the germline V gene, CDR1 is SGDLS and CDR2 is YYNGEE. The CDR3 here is CASSEGQGPGELFF. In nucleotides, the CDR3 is TGTGCCAGCAGCGAGGGACAGGGGCCCGGGGAGCTGTTTTTT.

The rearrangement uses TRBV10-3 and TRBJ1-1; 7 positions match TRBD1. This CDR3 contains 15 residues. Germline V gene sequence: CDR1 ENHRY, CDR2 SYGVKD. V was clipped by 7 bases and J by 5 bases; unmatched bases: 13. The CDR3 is CAINPGQATGTEAFF. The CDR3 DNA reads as TGTGCCATCAATCCCGGACAGGCGACAGGGACTGAAGCTTTCTTT.

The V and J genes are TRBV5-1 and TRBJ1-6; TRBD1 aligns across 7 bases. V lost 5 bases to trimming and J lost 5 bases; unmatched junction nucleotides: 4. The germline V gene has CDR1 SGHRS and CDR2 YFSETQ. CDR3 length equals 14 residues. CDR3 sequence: CASRWGQNNSPLHF. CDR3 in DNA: TGCGCCAGCAGGTGGGGACAGAATAATTCACCCCTCCACTTT.